The entry that follows covers one T cell receptor beta chain sequence. This CDR3 region has 14 residues. Trimming removed 6 bases from V and 6 bases from J, with 17 bases in between. From germline, CDR1 is MNHEY and CDR2 SVGAGI. This entry belongs to a study of control samples from healthy donors and cancer patients. Generated by immunoSEQ multiplex PCR, the TCRdb table keeps only in-frame clones and is missing some. The sample data list 150,000 to 200,000 clones. The chain carries TRBV6-5 and TRBJ1-1; D gene unclear. What was sequenced was blood. This sequence was found in a woman aged 25-40 years in good health. CDR3 protein: CASSHAAREAEAFF. Written as DNA, the CDR3 is TGTGCCAGCAGCCACGCTGCCCGGGAGGCTGAAGCTTTCTTT.